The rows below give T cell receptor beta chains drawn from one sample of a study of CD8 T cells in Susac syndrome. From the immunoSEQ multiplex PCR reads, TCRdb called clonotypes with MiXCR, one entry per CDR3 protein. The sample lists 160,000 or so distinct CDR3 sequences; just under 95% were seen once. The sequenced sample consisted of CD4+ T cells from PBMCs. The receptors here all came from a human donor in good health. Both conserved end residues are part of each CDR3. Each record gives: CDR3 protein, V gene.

cdr3_aa: CASSRDGFLYEQYF; v_call: TRBV19
cdr3_aa: CASSFGGRGAFF; v_call: TRBV6-5
cdr3_aa: CAWSNRAGAQYF; v_call: TRBV30
cdr3_aa: CSAPGAGETQYF; v_call: TRBV20-1
cdr3_aa: CSARPGTGDYGYTF; v_call: TRBV20-1
cdr3_aa: CASSLNRNTGELFF; v_call: TRBV7-3
cdr3_aa: CASSLAGGHRHEQFF; v_call: TRBV7-8
cdr3_aa: CASSRGRGAPLHF; v_call: TRBV19
cdr3_aa: CASSVSAQGVDTQYF; v_call: TRBV9
cdr3_aa: CSAPSTDRAYEQYF; v_call: TRBV20-1
cdr3_aa: CASSRQVLWDTEAFF; v_call: TRBV18
cdr3_aa: CASSPDRAARNQPQHF; v_call: TRBV18
cdr3_aa: CASSSSGGPSEQYF; v_call: TRBV7-2
cdr3_aa: CASSLGQGSGVNTEAFF; v_call: TRBV5-1
cdr3_aa: CASSLGFGNTGELFF; v_call: TRBV5-1
cdr3_aa: CASSSLGMGQYF; v_call: TRBV7-8
cdr3_aa: CASSSGDTQETQYF; v_call: TRBV5-1
cdr3_aa: CASSPRPRAGTEAFF; v_call: TRBV12-3/TRBV12-4
cdr3_aa: CASSIAPGWGNEQFF; v_call: TRBV27
cdr3_aa: CSARRDSFVNTEAFF; v_call: TRBV20-1
cdr3_aa: CASSPLPTSGEQFF; v_call: TRBV7-9
cdr3_aa: CASSAGTGTYEQYF; v_call: TRBV5-1
cdr3_aa: CAWSVYPYEQYF; v_call: TRBV30
cdr3_aa: CASSQDGFYGYTF; v_call: TRBV14
cdr3_aa: CASETGVLGQFF; v_call: TRBV6-6
cdr3_aa: CASSQDGGTPFHNNVLTF; v_call: TRBV4-1
cdr3_aa: CASTLDRAYGYTF; v_call: TRBV28
cdr3_aa: CSPWRRLNTEAFF; v_call: TRBV29-1